This T cell receptor (beta chain) was observed in a study of shared clonotypes between healthy human individuals. For the study at large: Each donor's CD8 memory used one plate, CD8 naive two, each CD4 subset three.

CDR1 is SGHKS, CDR2 YYEKEE, per germline (reference sequence). V trimming: 3 bases; J trimming: 8 bases; junction bases outside the gene matches: 5. This CDR3 is built from 14 residues. Profiled with immunoSEQ multiplex PCR; TCRdb holds only in-frame clones, not every one. The repertoire includes 2 million to 2.5 million clones, over 85% of them detected once, and about 0.39% sits in the top ten. This rearrangement joins TRBV5-5 to TRBJ1-4; 9 nucleotides match TRBD1. The sequence was collected from a man aged 18 to 29 in good health. Some clones in this sample may be carry-over from other donors' samples. The material sequenced was naive CD4+ T cells from PBMCs. Subset given: CD45RA+ positively selected. CDR3 in DNA: TGTGCCAGCAGCTCCTGGACAGGGGCCGAAAAACTGTTTTTT. This sequence encodes CASSSWTGAEKLFF.